One sample yielded the 10 T cell receptor beta chains listed below, sequenced in a study of CD8+ T cells in alopecia areata. Stated treatment: oral pan-JAK inhibitor, 5-10 mg twice daily. Investigators isolated RNA and reverse transcribed it into cDNA to act as the sequencing template. Clones were sequenced by immunoSEQ multiplex PCR, and TCRdb holds only the in-frame ones, with some missing. Of 170,000 or so clones detected, around 60% appear once; the ten largest clones hold approximately 12%. Source: CD8+ T cells sorted from blood, taken at week 24, from a patient treated with tofacitinib. These receptors were taken from a human donor with alopecia areata.

This clone showed up just a few times. The chain links TRBV5-6 to TRBJ2-1; the match to TRBD1 covers 8 bases. There are 12 residues in the CDR3. V lost 3 bases and J lost 14; bases outside the gene matches: 7. Germline CDR1 SGHDT, CDR2 YYEEEE. The CDR3 loop reads CASSWRQGAEFF. For the CDR3, the DNA is TGTGCCAGCAGCTGGAGGCAGGGGGCTGAGTTCTTC.

The chain employs TRBV5-1 and TRBJ2-3, with D possibly matching TRBD2 (6 bases). Germline CDR1 reads SGHRS; CDR2 reads YFSETQ. The length of the CDR3 is 15 residues. V was pared by 0 bases and J by 3 bases, with 11 bases between. The CDR3: CASSLVGGLTDTQYF. The CDR3 DNA reads as TGCGCCAGCAGCTTGGTCGGGGGTTTGACAGATACGCAGTATTTT.

The chain employs TRBV29-1 and TRBJ2-5, with a tentative D call TRBD1 (5 bases). The CDR3 totals 14 residues. Germline lookup yields CDR1 SQVTM and CDR2 ANQGSEA. The CDR3: CSDTLTVQGETQYF. CDR3 DNA: TGCAGTGACACGCTGACAGTTCAAGGGGAGACCCAGTACTTC.

The chain links TRBV29-1 to TRBJ1-6; D remains unclear. This CDR3 contains 12 residues. The germline V gene has CDR1 SQVTM and CDR2 ANQGSEA. V lost 5 bases and J lost 7, with 9 bases in between. The CDR3 DNA follows: TGCAGCGTTAGACGGGAAAATTCACCCCTCCACTTT. It is translated as CSVRRENSPLHF.

This chain links TRBV5-6 with TRBJ2-5; the D is unclear. CDR1 and CDR2 (germline): SGHDT, YYEEEE. V was trimmed by 4 bases and J by 5 bases, leaving 12 bases between them. The CDR3 contains 13 residues. The CDR3 loop reads CASSLLPGETQYF. In nucleotides, the CDR3 is TGTGCCAGCAGCCTCCTACCTGGGGAGACCCAGTACTTC.

The table lists this clone with a few counts. The chain is built from TRBV5-4 and TRBJ1-6; 12 bases match TRBD1. This CDR3 has 16 residues. The germline gives CDR1 SGHNT, CDR2 YYREEE (reference sequence). V gave up 2 bases and J gave up 10 bases; unmatched junction bases: 7. For the CDR3, the DNA is TGTGCCAGCAGCTTTCCCGGGACAGGGGGCGCCTCACCCCTCCACTTT. Its translation is CASSFPGTGGASPLHF.

There are a few counts of this clone. The chain employs TRBV29-1 and TRBJ1-1; D unclear. CDR1 and CDR2 from the germline V gene are SQVTM and ANQGSEA. This CDR3 has 12 amino acids. Trimming took 3 bases from V and 0 from J, leaving 5 bases between them. DNA for the CDR3: TGCAGCGTTGATACGGTGAACACTGAAGCTTTCTTT. Translated, it gives CSVDTVNTEAFF.

In the case of this clone: A single base is all that separates this from a far larger clone, so a read error is likely. The V gene is TRBV7-9, the J gene TRBJ2-7; possibly TRBD2 for D (7 bases). In germline, CDR1 is SEHNR, CDR2 FQNEAQ (reference sequence). With 5 bases removed from V and 7 bases from J, the gap between germline ends came to 21 bases. CDR3 length: 15 residues. The CDR3 DNA sequence: TGTGCCAGCAGCCCTCGAGGGGGGGGCAAGTGGGAGCAGTACTTC. It encodes CASSPRGGGKWEQYF.

The chain links TRBV2 to TRBJ2-1, with TRBD1 as a possible D gene (6 bases). V lost 6 bases to trimming and J lost 0 bases, with 12 bases between them. Germline values: CDR1 SNHLY, CDR2 FYNNEI. The CDR3 length is 15 residues. In DNA form, the CDR3 reads TGTGCCAGCAGCCCTGACAGGAGCTCCTACAATGAGCAGTTCTTC. This codes for CASSPDRSSYNEQFF.

The chain carries TRBV5-6 and TRBJ1-6, with D maybe TRBD1 (6 bases). Germline CDR1 SGHDT, CDR2 YYEEEE. V shed 5 bases and J shed 7 bases, with 19 bases lying between them. The CDR3 runs to 16 residues. CDR3 residues: CASSPKQGSGNSPLHF. DNA of the CDR3: TGTGCCAGCAGTCCTAAACAGGGCAGCGGCAATTCACCCCTCCACTTT.